These 3 T cell receptor beta chains came from one sample sequenced in a study of glioma-infiltrating T cells after dendritic cell vaccination. Time point given: after dendritic cell vaccination, including at tumor progression/relapse. Using immunoSEQ multiplex PCR, the repertoire was profiled, and TCRdb retains in-frame clones only, with some absent. The table shows about 91,000 clones, with over 75% occurring only once. The starting material was blood, obtained after dendritic cell vaccination. The receptors stem from a human donor with glioblastoma.

This chain links TRBV7-8 with TRBJ2-3; possibly TRBD2 for D (5 bases). V was trimmed by 1 base and J by 4 bases, leaving 24 bases between them. Germline assignment: CDR1 SGHVS and CDR2 FQNEAQ. The CDR3 loop spans 19 amino acids. The CDR3 DNA is TGTGCCAGCAGCTTAGGGAAGAGTATTCTCAACCGGGATTCAGATACGCAGTATTTT. This sequence encodes CASSLGKSILNRDSDTQYF.

V is TRBV29-1 and J is TRBJ2-1, with TRBD1 matching 9 bases. There are 14 residues in the CDR3. Germline V gene lookup returns CDR1 SQVTM and CDR2 ANQGSEA. V shed 7 bases, J shed 4 bases, and the junction held 8 bases outside the gene matches. CDR3 sequence: CSGWTGDLYNEQFF. In DNA form, the CDR3 reads TGCAGCGGGTGGACAGGGGACCTTTACAATGAGCAGTTCTTC.

The rearrangement joins TRBV7-8 to TRBJ2-5, with 9 positions matching TRBD2. CDR3 length: 15 amino acids. J gave up 3 bases and V 0 bases, and 2 bases lay outside the gene matches. In germline, CDR1 is SGHVS, CDR2 FQNEAQ. This CDR3 reads CASSLAGTSKETQYF. As DNA, the CDR3 is TGTGCCAGCAGCTTAGCCGGGACTAGCAAAGAGACCCAGTACTTC.